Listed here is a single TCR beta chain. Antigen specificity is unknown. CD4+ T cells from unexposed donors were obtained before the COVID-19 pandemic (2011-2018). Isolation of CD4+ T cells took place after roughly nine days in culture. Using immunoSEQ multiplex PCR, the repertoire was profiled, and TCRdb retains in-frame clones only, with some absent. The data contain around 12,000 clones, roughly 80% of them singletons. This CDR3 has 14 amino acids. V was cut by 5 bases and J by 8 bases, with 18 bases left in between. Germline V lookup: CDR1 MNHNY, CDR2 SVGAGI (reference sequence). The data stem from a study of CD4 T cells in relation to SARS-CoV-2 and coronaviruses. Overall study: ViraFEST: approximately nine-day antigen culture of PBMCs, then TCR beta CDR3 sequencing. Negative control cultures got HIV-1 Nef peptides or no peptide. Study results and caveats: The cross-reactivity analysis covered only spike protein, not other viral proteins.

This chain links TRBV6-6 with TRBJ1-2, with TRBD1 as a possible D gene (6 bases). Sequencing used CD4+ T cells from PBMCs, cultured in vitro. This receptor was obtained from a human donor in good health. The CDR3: CASSRTGSESGYTF. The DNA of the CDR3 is TGTGCCAGCAGTCGAACAGGGTCTGAAAGCGGCTACACCTTC.